This T cell receptor beta chain was observed in a study of cytomegalovirus exposure and HLA in healthy donors. Concerning this clone: What it recognizes is unknown.

The CDR3 spans 16 residues. Overall study results and limits: In a later analysis, donors in an Asian-associated ancestry cluster reportedly had fewer N-insertions in productive TCRs than the cohort mean. It was in a later analysis that TCR association rates were seen to vary by HLA locus, highest for DRB1 and lowest for HLA-C. Later work showed greater clonal expansion in HLA-associated TCR beta chains than in equally common others.

60 Vbeta and 13 Jbeta primers were used in PCR. The data were produced by immunoSEQ multiplex PCR, yet TCRdb's version contains in-frame clones alone and is incomplete. This sample has roughly 120,000 clones, with 80% to 85% found just once. The clonotype originates from a woman aged 30 to 39 in good health and CMV-seronegative. The specimen was PBMCs. V gene TRBV21-1 combines with J gene TRBJ1-2; the table's D call of TRBD1 was not tested on the DNA. TRBV21-1 has pseudogene status. CDR3 region: CASSNPGKGIDYGYTF. DNA of the CDR3: TGTGCCAGCAGCAACCCAGGGAAGGGGATAGACTATGGCTACACCTTC.